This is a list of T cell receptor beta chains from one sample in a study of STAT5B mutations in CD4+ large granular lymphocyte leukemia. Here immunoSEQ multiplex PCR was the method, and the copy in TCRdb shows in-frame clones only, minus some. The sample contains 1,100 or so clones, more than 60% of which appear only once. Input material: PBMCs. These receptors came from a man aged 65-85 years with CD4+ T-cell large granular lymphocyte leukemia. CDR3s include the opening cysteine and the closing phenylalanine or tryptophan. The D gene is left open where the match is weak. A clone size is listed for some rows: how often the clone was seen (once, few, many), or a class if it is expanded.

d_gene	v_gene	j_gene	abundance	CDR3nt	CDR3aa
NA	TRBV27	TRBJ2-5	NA	TGTGCCAGCAGTTTATCGGGCTTAGCTGTAAGTCCCTTCCAAGAGACCCAGTACTTC	CASSLSGLAVSPFQETQYF
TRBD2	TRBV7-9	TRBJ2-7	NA	TGTGCCAGCAGCTACGTGCGGGGGGGCCCAAACGAGCAGTACTTC	CASSYVRGGPNEQYF
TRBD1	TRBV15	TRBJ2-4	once	TGTGCCACCAGCCGTCCCCAGGGGGTAGCCAAAAACATTCAGTACTTC	CATSRPQGVAKNIQYF
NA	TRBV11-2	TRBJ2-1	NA	TGTGCCAGCAGCTTAGATCGGACAGCGCTCAATGAGCAGTTCTTC	CASSLDRTALNEQFF
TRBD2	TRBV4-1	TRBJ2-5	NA	TGCGCCAGCAGCCGAGGACTAGCGGGGGGGCGCGAGACCCAGTACTTC	CASSRGLAGGRETQYF
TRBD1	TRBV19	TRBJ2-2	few	TGTGCCAGTAGTAGGGGACAGGGCGGTTTTCCCGGGGAGCTGTTTTTT	CASSRGQGGFPGELFF
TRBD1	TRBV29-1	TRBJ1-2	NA	TGCAGCGTTGAATGGGTCCAGGGGGCTCGTGGCTACACCTTC	CSVEWVQGARGYTF
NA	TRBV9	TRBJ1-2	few	TGTGCCAGCAGCGTAGAGGCAGGGCCCACTAACTATGGCTACACCTTC	CASSVEAGPTNYGYTF
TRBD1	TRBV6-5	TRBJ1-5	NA	TGTGCCAGCAGCAAGGACAGGGGGTTTAATCAGCCCCAGCATTTT	CASSKDRGFNQPQHF
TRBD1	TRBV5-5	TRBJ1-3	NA	TGTGCCAGCAGCTTCCGGACAGGGGGCCAGACTGGAAACACCATATATTTT	CASSFRTGGQTGNTIYF
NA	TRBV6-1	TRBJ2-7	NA	TGTGCCAGCCGAACACTAACAGGGTTCTACGAGCAGTACTTC	CASRTLTGFYEQYF
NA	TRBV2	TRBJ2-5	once	TGTGCCAGCAGTGAAACAGGGCTGGGGGAGACCCAGTACTTC	CASSETGLGETQYF
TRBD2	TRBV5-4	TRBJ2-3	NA	TGTGCCAGCAGCGAACGGACTAGCGTAACAGATACGCAGTATTTT	CASSERTSVTDTQYF
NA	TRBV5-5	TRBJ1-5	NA	TGTGCCAGCAGCCACGCACAGGGAGGCGGGCCCCAGCATTTT	CASSHAQGGGPQHF
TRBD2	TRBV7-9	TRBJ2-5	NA	TGTGCCAGCAGCCGGGGGGGAGGTGGAGAGACCCAGTACTTC	CASSRGGGGETQYF
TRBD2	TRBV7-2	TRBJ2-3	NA	TGTGCCAGCAGCCCGACCATAGGGACTAGCGGAACAGATACGCAGTATTTT	CASSPTIGTSGTDTQYF
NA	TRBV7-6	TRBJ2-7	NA	TGTGCCAGCAGCTTAGCAACCGGGGAAACCTACGAGCAGTACTTC	CASSLATGETYEQYF
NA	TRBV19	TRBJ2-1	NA	TGTGCCAGTAGTTTAGCGGAGGTAACCTACAATGAGCAGTTCTTC	CASSLAEVTYNEQFF
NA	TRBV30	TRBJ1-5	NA	TGTGCCTGGAGTTATGGGGACCGAGGAAGCAATCAGCCCCAGCATTTT	CAWSYGDRGSNQPQHF
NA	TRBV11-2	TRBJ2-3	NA	TGTGCCAGCAGCCTCTTTGGTGGGGCAGATACGCAGTATTTT	CASSLFGGADTQYF
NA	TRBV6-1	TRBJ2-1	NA	TGTGCCAGCAGTGAACAGGGCAGGGGCTTCTACAATGAGCAGTTCTTC	CASSEQGRGFYNEQFF
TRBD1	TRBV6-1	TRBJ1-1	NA	TGTGCCAGCTTTCGACAGGGCTGGGGCACTGAAGCTTTCTTT	CASFRQGWGTEAFF
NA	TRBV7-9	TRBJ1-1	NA	TGTGCCAGCAGGGACGGGGGGCTGAACACTGAAGCTTTCTTT	CASRDGGLNTEAFF
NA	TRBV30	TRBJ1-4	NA	TGTGCCTGGAGCTCGATGTTGGGGGGCAATGAAAAACTGTTTTTT	CAWSSMLGGNEKLFF
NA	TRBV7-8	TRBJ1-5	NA	TGTGCCAGCAGCCCTGCAGGGACCCGCAATCAGCCCCAGCATTTT	CASSPAGTRNQPQHF
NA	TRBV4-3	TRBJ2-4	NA	TGCGCCAGCAGCCAAGTGTTATTTGGGACACGTTACATTCAGTACTTC	CASSQVLFGTRYIQYF
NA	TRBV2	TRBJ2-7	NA	TGTGCCAGCACCTCGACTCCCGGAGGCGACGAGCAGTACTTC	CASTSTPGGDEQYF
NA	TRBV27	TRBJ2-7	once	TGTGCCAGCAGTCAAGATCCGGTCTACGAGCAGTACTTC	CASSQDPVYEQYF
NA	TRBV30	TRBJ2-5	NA	TGTGCCTGGATGAGGGATAATCTTGGAACCCAGTACTTC	CAWMRDNLGTQYF
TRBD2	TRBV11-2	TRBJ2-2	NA	TGTGCCAGCAGCCTAGATCCAGCGGGACCCGGGGAGCTGTTTTTT	CASSLDPAGPGELFF